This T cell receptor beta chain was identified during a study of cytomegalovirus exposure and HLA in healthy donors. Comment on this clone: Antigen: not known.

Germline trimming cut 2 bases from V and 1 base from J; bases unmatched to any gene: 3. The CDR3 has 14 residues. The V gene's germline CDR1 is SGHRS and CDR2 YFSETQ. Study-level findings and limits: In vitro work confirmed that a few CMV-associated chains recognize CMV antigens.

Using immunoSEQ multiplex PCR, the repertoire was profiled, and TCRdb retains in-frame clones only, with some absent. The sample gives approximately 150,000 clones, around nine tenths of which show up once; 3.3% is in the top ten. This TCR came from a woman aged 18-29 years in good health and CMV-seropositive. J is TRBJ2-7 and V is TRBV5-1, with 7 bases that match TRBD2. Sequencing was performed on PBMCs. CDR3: CASSLRLASYEQYF. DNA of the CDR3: TGCGCCAGCAGCTTACGACTAGCTTCCTACGAGCAGTACTTC.